These T cell receptor beta chains were read from a single sample in a study of PD-1 blockade in classical Hodgkin lymphoma. Assay used: immunoSEQ multiplex PCR; TCRdb lists only in-frame clones, some missing. The sample has roughly 96,000 clones; roughly 89% are singletons. The sample consisted of peripheral blood mononuclear cells (PBMCs), taken before the second cycle of nivolumab. These TCRs come from a human donor with classical Hodgkin lymphoma. Each CDR3 is given with its conserved first and last residue. Fields, in order: V gene, J gene, D gene, clone size, CDR3 protein, CDR3 DNA. D genes are given only for firm matches. A clone size is listed for some rows: how often the clone was seen (once, few, many), or a class if it is expanded.

TRBV10-1	TRBJ2-7	-	once	CASSDPGSHEQYF	TGCGCCAGCAGTGATCCAGGGTCCCACGAGCAGTACTTC
TRBV7-2	TRBJ2-3	TRBD2	-	CASSLKGAGGPGTDTQYF	TGTGCCAGCAGCTTAAAGGGAGCGGGGGGGCCTGGCACAGATACGCAGTATTTT
TRBV18	TRBJ2-6	-	-	CASSQAGGVPGANVLTF	TGTGCCAGCTCACAGGCAGGGGGGGTCCCTGGGGCCAACGTCCTGACTTTC
TRBV9	TRBJ2-1	-	-	CASSPPAENNEQFF	TGTGCCAGCAGCCCCCCAGCGGAGAACAATGAGCAGTTCTTC
TRBV5-5	TRBJ1-4	TRBD1	-	CASKQTGDPTNEKLFF	TGTGCCAGCAAGCAAACAGGGGACCCAACTAATGAAAAACTGTTTTTT
TRBV5-1	TRBJ2-4	-	-	CASTPGEANIQYF	TGCGCCAGCACACCCGGGGAGGCAAACATTCAGTACTTC
TRBV15	TRBJ2-3	TRBD1	-	CATSRVTGAQYF	TGTGCCACCAGCAGAGTGACAGGGGCGCAGTATTTT
TRBV7-6	TRBJ1-1	-	-	CASSWDGTEAFF	TGTGCCAGCAGCTGGGACGGAACTGAAGCTTTCTTT
TRBV5-6	TRBJ1-1	-	-	CASSPTGGAVETEAFF	TGTGCCAGCAGTCCGACCGGCGGGGCGGTTGAAACTGAAGCTTTCTTT
TRBV18	TRBJ1-5	TRBD1	-	CASSAQGAHQPQHF	TGTGCCAGCTCAGCACAGGGGGCCCATCAGCCCCAGCATTTT
TRBV10-1	TRBJ1-5	-	-	CASRTGANQPQHF	TGCGCCAGCAGGACAGGCGCGAATCAGCCCCAGCATTTT
TRBV28	TRBJ2-7	-	-	CASSYSYEQYF	TGTGCCAGCAGCTATTCCTACGAGCAGTACTTC
TRBV27	TRBJ1-2	TRBD1	-	CASSPSTGGTKPYYGYTF	TGTGCCAGCAGTCCCTCGACAGGGGGCACGAAACCTTACTATGGCTACACCTTC
TRBV27	TRBJ2-7	TRBD1	-	CASSFKGQGAPSYEQYF	TGTGCCAGCAGTTTTAAAGGACAGGGGGCTCCCTCCTACGAGCAGTACTTC
TRBV7-3	TRBJ2-1	TRBD2	-	CASSLGTSSYNEQFF	TGTGCCAGCAGCTTAGGGACTAGCAGTTACAATGAGCAGTTCTTC
TRBV6-5	TRBJ2-1	TRBD2	-	CASRRGLGNEQFF	TGTGCCAGCAGAAGGGGACTAGGAAATGAGCAGTTCTTC
TRBV29-1	TRBJ1-2	TRBD1	-	CSVGTGGNYGYTF	TGCAGCGTTGGGACAGGGGGCAACTATGGCTACACCTTC
TRBV19	TRBJ2-1	TRBD2	-	CASRTSGGAGNEQFF	TGTGCCAGTAGAACGAGCGGGGGGGCCGGGAATGAGCAGTTCTTC
TRBV28	TRBJ1-2	TRBD1	few	CASSRQGAAGYTF	TGTGCCAGCAGTAGACAGGGGGCGGCAGGCTACACCTTC
TRBV7-9	TRBJ2-5	TRBD2	-	CASSPGAGPQETQYF	TGTGCCAGCAGCCCCGGAGCGGGGCCTCAAGAGACCCAGTACTTC
TRBV6-5	TRBJ1-1	TRBD1	-	CASSFQGAGEAFF	TGTGCCAGCAGTTTTCAGGGGGCAGGTGAAGCTTTCTTT
TRBV28	TRBJ2-1	-	-	CASTGLGGANEQFF	TGTGCCAGCACGGGGCTCGGCGGTGCGAATGAGCAGTTCTTC
TRBV10-3	TRBJ2-3	-	once	CAISVGDTQYF	TGTGCCATCAGTGTCGGAGATACGCAGTATTTT
TRBV6-1	TRBJ2-1	TRBD1	once	CASREMPGQGASEQFF	TGTGCCAGCAGGGAAATGCCGGGACAGGGGGCTAGTGAGCAGTTCTTC
TRBV5-8	TRBJ2-7	TRBD1	-	CASSPGTGSREQYF	TGTGCCAGCAGCCCCGGGACAGGGAGTCGGGAGCAGTACTTC
TRBV30	TRBJ2-2	-	-	CAWSVPGAGDANTGELFF	TGTGCCTGGAGTGTACCCGGGGCTGGGGACGCGAACACCGGGGAGCTGTTTTTT
TRBV4-1	TRBJ1-5	-	once	CASSQVAGPSNQPQHF	TGCGCCAGCAGCCAAGTGGCGGGACCAAGCAATCAGCCCCAGCATTTT
TRBV5-5	TRBJ2-5	TRBD2	-	CASSLVELAEGETQYF	TGTGCCAGCAGCTTGGTGGAACTAGCGGAGGGGGAGACCCAGTACTTC
TRBV7-3	TRBJ2-1	TRBD2	once	CASSPSIGGRKFF	TGTGCCAGCAGCCCCTCTATAGGCGGGAGAAAGTTCTTC
TRBV7-2	TRBJ2-6	TRBD2	-	CASSLGLAGTGANVLTF	TGTGCCAGCAGCTTAGGTTTAGCGGGAACTGGGGCCAACGTCCTGACTTTC
TRBV2	TRBJ2-7	-	-	CASRPTTGSPHPYF	TGTGCCAGCAGACCCACCACCGGGAGCCCTCACCCGTACTTC
TRBV4-1	TRBJ2-7	-	few	CASSQGWTQYEQYF	TGCGCCAGCAGCCAAGGGTGGACACAGTACGAGCAGTACTTC
TRBV7-3	TRBJ2-3	TRBD2	-	CASSSGTSISDTQYF	TGTGCCAGCAGCTCCGGGACTAGCATCTCAGATACGCAGTATTTT
TRBV12-5	TRBJ2-2	-	-	CASGLAQGSTGELFF	TGTGCTAGTGGTTTGGCGCAGGGGAGTACCGGGGAGCTGTTTTTT
TRBV6-5	TRBJ2-7	-	once	CASSRYGGPSYEQYF	TGTGCCAGCAGTCGTTATGGGGGTCCCTCCTACGAGCAGTACTTC
TRBV6-5	TRBJ2-7	-	-	CASSYFGWGSSYEQYF	TGTGCCAGCAGTTACTTCGGATGGGGTAGCTCCTACGAGCAGTACTTC
TRBV14	TRBJ2-7	-	-	CASERGRGGREQYF	TGTGCCAGCGAGAGGGGGAGAGGAGGGCGCGAGCAGTACTTC
TRBV6-1	TRBJ1-2	TRBD1	-	CASRTGGAGGYTF	TGTGCCAGCAGGACAGGGGGCGCTGGTGGCTACACCTTC
TRBV6-1	TRBJ2-1	TRBD2	-	CASSGLAGGSYNEQFF	TGTGCCAGCAGTGGACTAGCGGGGGGCTCCTACAATGAGCAGTTCTTC
TRBV27	TRBJ2-7	-	-	CASAPGLSYEQYF	TGTGCCAGCGCCCCAGGTCTATCCTACGAGCAGTACTTC
TRBV28	TRBJ1-2	-	-	CASSFGVGYTF	TGTGCCAGCAGTTTTGGGGTTGGCTACACCTTC